This TCR beta chain derives from a study of radiotherapy plus CTLA-4 blockade in lung cancer. Whole-study findings and limits: How blood T cell clones changed early, along with interferon-beta, reportedly forecast response best. After radiotherapy and ipilimumab, tumor-derived clones expanded in peripheral blood.

Libraries were prepared by immunoSEQ multiplex PCR; TCRdb keeps only in-frame clonotypes and omits some of them. The table lists fewer than 140,000 clones, about 83% of them singletons. About this clone: Its antigen is still unknown. Germline is not matched at one junction end, which may reflect a read error.

This CDR3 region has 13 residues. Germline loops: CDR1 SSHAT, CDR2 FNYEAQ (reference sequence). The sequences come from peripheral blood, collected from a patient treated with radiotherapy plus ipilimumab. This chain joins TRBV7-7 and TRBJ2-5, with a tentative D call TRBD2 (6 bases). The clonotype was recovered from a human donor with non-small cell lung cancer that progressed on radiotherapy plus ipilimumab. Some clones in this sample may be carry-over from other donors' samples. CDR3 sequence: CASSPSGVETQYF. The CDR3 DNA follows: TGTGCTAGCAGCCCCTCGGGGGTTGAGACCCAGTACTTC.